Given below is one TCR beta chain in context. Its antigen remains unidentified. The data were obtained in a study of CD8+ T cells in alopecia areata. Trimming shortened V by 6 bases and J by 7 bases, and 16 bases separated the two germline ends. This CDR3 has 13 amino acids. Germline CDR1 SQVTM, CDR2 ANQGSEA. The study's findings and limits: In lesional scalp, particularly from alopecia totalis/universalis, clonality was higher than in normal scalp. Patients showed less clear TCR sequence sharing than mice, possibly partly because of HLA diversity.

Those with alopecia areata gave lesional scalp punch biopsies and peripheral blood. T lymphocytes (CD4+ and CD8+) were sorted from PBMCs. RNA was extracted and reverse transcribed into cDNA as the sequencing template. Sequencing was performed with immunoSEQ multiplex PCR; in TCRdb, only in-frame clones are kept and a portion is missing. The table shows approximately 130,000 clones, with roughly 50% occurring only once. The sequence was collected from a human donor with alopecia areata. Sequences were obtained from NKG2D-low CD8+ T cells sorted from blood. This sequence joins TRBV29-1 and TRBJ2-1; D is possibly TRBD2 (5 bases). The CDR3: CSVAKPDSNEQFF. The CDR3 DNA is TGCAGCGTCGCAAAACCGGACTCGAATGAGCAGTTCTTC.